The following is a TCR beta chain sequence with its context. Source study methods: Amplification from reference gene primers served as the basis for estimated nucleated cell counts. Using immunoSEQ multiplex PCR, the repertoire was profiled, and TCRdb retains in-frame clones only, with some absent. For V, J and clone size, that table is used; D and trimming come from the DNA. The table has tens of thousands of clones, 84% seen once. This sample stems from a study of blood T cell repertoires in COVID-19. Background on the study: Sites in the United States, Italy and Spain provided acute and convalescent COVID-19 samples. Sources were T cells, B-cell-depleted T cells, or PBMCs; the material itself was cDNA or gDNA.

The CDR3 sequence is 14 residues long. J gave up 4 bases and V 5 bases, and 4 bases lay outside the gene matches. Looked up from germline, CDR1 is SNHLY and CDR2 is FYNNEI. The V and J genes are TRBV2 and TRBJ2-1; 8 nucleotides match TRBD2. Sequenced input: peripheral blood. This sequence was found in a man aged 45-65 years with acute or convalescent COVID-19. The CDR3 region is CASSYTSGYNEQFF. CDR3 nucleotide sequence: TGTGCCAGCAGTTACACTAGCGGTTACAATGAGCAGTTCTTC.